The rows below give T cell receptor beta chains drawn from one sample of a study of blood T cell repertoires in COVID-19. Using immunoSEQ multiplex PCR, the repertoire was profiled, and TCRdb retains in-frame clones only, with some absent. The sample lists roughly 14,000 clones, around 89% occurring once. The sequenced sample was peripheral blood. The receptors derive from a man aged 50 to 60 with active COVID-19. Each CDR3 is given with its conserved first and last residue. D genes are given only for firm matches. Clone size is stated in some rows and not others, as once, few, many or a class when expanded.

J gene,D gene,clone size,V gene,CDR3 protein,CDR3 DNA
TRBJ1-5,TRBD1,.,TRBV29-1,CSVAPGQNRQPQHF,TGCAGCGTTGCCCCGGGACAGAATCGACAGCCCCAGCATTTT
TRBJ1-2,.,.,TRBV2,CASSEVGGFSGYTF,TGTGCCAGCAGTGAAGTTGGGGGGTTCAGCGGCTACACCTTC
TRBJ2-7,TRBD2,.,TRBV5-1,CASRQASGITYEQYF,TGCGCCAGCAGACAAGCTAGCGGGATTACCTACGAGCAGTACTTC
TRBJ1-3,.,once,TRBV9,CASSKEGQIFSGNTIYF,TGTGCCAGCAGCAAGGAAGGACAAATTTTCTCTGGAAACACCATATATTTT
TRBJ1-2,.,few,TRBV7-9,CASRPGDTYYGYTF,TGTGCCAGCAGGCCCGGGGACACGTACTATGGCTACACCTTC
TRBJ2-5,.,.,TRBV29-1,CSVERQVRRGETQYF,TGCAGCGTTGAAAGGCAGGTCCGGAGAGGGGAGACCCAGTACTTC
TRBJ2-1,TRBD1,.,TRBV5-4,CASSSPGQGVSEQFF,TGTGCCAGCAGCTCGCCGGGACAGGGGGTTAGTGAGCAGTTCTTC
TRBJ1-1,TRBD1,.,TRBV6-5,CASRGGYTEAFF,TGTGCCAGCAGAGGGGGCTACACTGAAGCTTTCTTT
TRBJ2-2,TRBD1,.,TRBV5-1,CASSLSTGAGELFF,TGCGCCAGCAGCTTGTCGACAGGGGCCGGGGAGCTGTTTTTT
TRBJ2-7,TRBD1,once,TRBV10-3,CATTDRESYEQYF,TGTGCCACTACGGACAGGGAATCCTACGAGCAGTACTTC
TRBJ2-1,TRBD2,.,TRBV19,CASSRISGSSYNEQFF,TGTGCCAGTAGTAGGATTAGCGGGAGCTCCTACAATGAGCAGTTCTTC
TRBJ1-5,TRBD1,.,TRBV29-1,CSVAGQAGEPQHF,TGCAGCGTTGCTGGACAGGCCGGAGAGCCCCAGCATTTT
TRBJ2-2,.,few,TRBV6-2/TRBV6-3,CASSATGPTGELFF,TGTGCCAGCAGTGCCACAGGGCCCACCGGGGAGCTGTTTTTT
TRBJ1-2,.,.,TRBV2,CASSLTGTGRNYGYTF,TGTGCCAGCAGTCTTACCGGGACTGGGAGGAACTATGGCTACACCTTC
TRBJ2-5,TRBD2,.,TRBV5-1,CASSLPSGIQETQYF,TGCGCCAGCAGCTTGCCTAGCGGGATCCAAGAGACCCAGTACTTC
TRBJ2-2,.,.,TRBV6-5,CASSYSRGKGTGELFF,TGTGCCAGCAGTTACTCGAGAGGGAAAGGCACCGGGGAGCTGTTTTTT
TRBJ2-7,TRBD1,.,TRBV7-8,CASSWDSTSYEQYF,TGTGCCAGCAGCTGGGACAGCACGTCCTACGAGCAGTACTTC
TRBJ2-7,.,.,TRBV5-1,CASSLDSRGSYEQYF,TGCGCCAGCAGCTTGGATAGCAGGGGCTCCTACGAGCAGTACTTC
TRBJ1-4,TRBD1,.,TRBV6-2/TRBV6-3,CASSTDRVGGEKLFF,TGTGCCAGCAGTACGGACAGGGTTGGAGGTGAAAAACTGTTTTTT
TRBJ2-1,TRBD2,once,TRBV7-9,CASSFSGSGNEQFF,TGTGCCAGCAGCTTTAGCGGGAGTGGGAATGAGCAGTTCTTC
TRBJ2-5,TRBD1,.,TRBV11-2,CASSLGQVQHRETQYF,TGTGCCAGCAGCTTGGGACAGGTCCAACATCGGGAGACCCAGTACTTC
TRBJ1-2,.,once,TRBV15,CATSREGRGSLGGYTF,TGTGCCACCAGCAGAGAAGGGCGCGGGTCTTTGGGGGGCTACACCTTC
TRBJ1-2,TRBD1,.,TRBV30,CAWSPGTGLGYTF,TGTGCCTGGAGTCCCGGGACAGGGCTTGGCTACACCTTC
TRBJ2-7,TRBD2,.,TRBV19,CASSMTSGSSYEQYF,TGTGCCAGTAGTATGACTAGCGGGAGCTCCTACGAGCAGTACTTC
TRBJ2-7,TRBD2,.,TRBV27,CASSLLFLGGDQKKQYF,TGTGCCAGCAGTTTATTATTCTTGGGGGGGGACCAGAAAAAGCAGTACTTC
TRBJ2-3,TRBD2,.,TRBV7-9,CASSIGRGRYSADTQYF,TGTGCCAGCAGCATCGGGCGCGGGAGGTATTCGGCAGATACGCAGTATTTT
TRBJ1-1,.,.,TRBV7-9,CASSEGAEAFF,TGTGCCAGCAGCGAGGGGGCTGAAGCTTTCTTT
TRBJ2-1,TRBD2,few,TRBV3-1/TRBV3-2,CASSPSGRSPYNEQFF,TGTGCCAGCAGCCCTAGCGGGAGGTCCCCCTACAATGAGCAGTTCTTC
TRBJ1-4,.,once,TRBV25-1,CASSDPGGANEKLFF,TGTGCCAGCAGTGACCCGGGAGGGGCTAATGAAAAACTGTTTTTT
TRBJ1-1,.,.,TRBV6-5,CASRKGAGRAFF,TGTGCCAGCAGAAAAGGGGCAGGGCGGGCTTTCTTT
TRBJ2-1,TRBD2,.,TRBV9,CASSVAPSGIGNEQFF,TGTGCCAGCAGCGTAGCTCCTAGCGGGATTGGTAATGAGCAGTTCTTC
TRBJ1-1,TRBD1,.,TRBV25-1,CAPDATVGQGVDTEAFF,TGTGCCCCCGACGCTACCGTTGGACAGGGGGTGGACACTGAAGCTTTCTTT
TRBJ1-2,.,.,TRBV5-6,CASSLLVGGYTF,TGTGCCAGCAGCTTGTTGGTCGGTGGCTACACCTTC
TRBJ2-1,TRBD1,once,TRBV6-5,CASGSGTAISNEQFF,TGTGCCAGCGGCTCCGGGACAGCGATCTCCAATGAGCAGTTCTTC
TRBJ2-3,TRBD2,.,TRBV9,CASSVGREGGTDTQYF,TGTGCCAGCAGCGTAGGACGGGAGGGGGGCACAGATACGCAGTATTTT
TRBJ1-3,.,.,TRBV3-1/TRBV3-2,CASRETGQLGNTIYF,TGTGCCAGCAGGGAGACGGGACAACTGGGAAACACCATATATTTT
TRBJ2-5,.,.,TRBV5-1,CASSLGVGGETQYF,TGCGCCAGCAGCTTGGGGGTAGGGGGAGAGACCCAGTACTTC
TRBJ2-7,TRBD1,.,TRBV19,CASSVTGTGGRTNSYEQYF,TGTGCCAGTAGTGTAACCGGGACAGGGGGCCGTACAAACTCCTACGAGCAGTACTTC
TRBJ2-7,TRBD1,.,TRBV4-1,CASSQDPHRGHGYEQYF,TGCGCCAGCAGCCAAGATCCCCACAGGGGGCACGGGTACGAGCAGTACTTC
TRBJ2-1,TRBD1,few,TRBV12-5,CASGSPLNPTGSYPNEQFF,TGTGCTAGTGGTTCCCCCCTTAATCCGACAGGGTCATATCCCAATGAGCAGTTCTTC
TRBJ1-1,TRBD1,.,TRBV12-3/TRBV12-4,CASSTTGDTEAFF,TGTGCCAGCAGTACAACAGGGGACACTGAAGCTTTCTTT
TRBJ2-5,TRBD2,.,TRBV9,CASSARLAGETQYF,TGTGCCAGCAGCGCTAGACTAGCGGGAGAGACCCAGTACTTC
TRBJ1-6,.,once,TRBV9,CASSSGQSKNNSPLHF,TGTGCCAGCAGCTCCGGACAGTCGAAAAATAATTCACCCCTCCACTTT
TRBJ1-5,.,.,TRBV19,CASSIDGGGGNQPQHF,TGTGCCAGTAGTATAGATGGGGGAGGTGGCAATCAGCCCCAGCATTTT
TRBJ2-5,.,.,TRBV10-2,CASSEGRHKETQYF,TGCGCCAGCAGTGAGGGGCGCCATAAAGAGACCCAGTACTTC
TRBJ1-4,TRBD1,.,TRBV2,CASTQYQGVATNEKLFF,TGTGCCAGCACTCAATACCAGGGGGTTGCAACTAATGAAAAACTGTTTTTT
TRBJ1-2,.,.,TRBV5-4,CASSADSSSYGYTF,TGTGCCAGCAGCGCGGACAGCTCTTCCTATGGCTACACCTTC
TRBJ2-5,.,.,TRBV6-5,CASSHNYQETQYF,TGTGCCAGCAGCCATAACTATCAAGAGACCCAGTACTTC
TRBJ2-4,.,.,TRBV7-2,CASSFRNIQYF,TGTGCCAGCAGCTTTCGAAACATTCAGTACTTC
TRBJ1-1,.,.,TRBV19,CASSIETGREAFF,TGTGCCAGTAGTATCGAGACAGGAAGAGAAGCTTTCTTT
TRBJ2-1,TRBD2,.,TRBV6-5,CASSYSTSGGSGQFF,TGTGCCAGCAGTTACTCGACTAGCGGGGGCTCGGGGCAGTTCTTC
TRBJ1-1,.,.,TRBV6-2/TRBV6-3,CASSYPKGGNTEAFF,TGTGCCAGCAGTTACCCCAAGGGAGGGAACACTGAAGCTTTCTTT
TRBJ1-4,TRBD1,.,TRBV4-3,CASSQGTGNEKLFF,TGCGCCAGCAGCCAGGGGACAGGGAATGAAAAACTGTTTTTT